The 21 T cell receptor beta chains reported below all come from one sample, sequenced in a study of blood T cell repertoires in COVID-19. Sequenced by immunoSEQ multiplex PCR; TCRdb stores in-frame clones only, minus some. The sample shows approximately 300,000 clones, approximately 86% of them seen only once. Sequenced input: peripheral blood. The receptors shown here come from a human donor with COVID-19, enrolled during active disease. The donor label of this sample is uncertain.

DNA for the CDR3: TGTGCCTCCTCCCAGTCTTCGTATCAGCCCCAGCATTTT. Protein product: CASSQSSYQPQHF. V and J are TRBV30 and TRBJ1-5, with D uncertain. This CDR3 contains 13 residues. Trimming pared 7 bases from V and 5 bases from J, leaving 15 bases between. CDR1 is GTSNPN, CDR2 SVGIG, per germline (reference sequence).

The rearrangement uses TRBV28 and TRBJ1-5; a weak D match, TRBD1 (5 bases). Germline V gives CDR1 MDHEN, CDR2 SYDVKM. This CDR3 spans 18 amino acids. The V gene lost 5 bases and the J gene lost 5 bases, with 25 bases spanning the gap. The CDR3 coding sequence is TGTGCCAGCAGTCCCGGGGGGGGACGTTCAGGTCCCCATCAGCCCCAGCATTTT. It yields the protein CASSPGGGRSGPHQPQHF. The entire variable domain, with the rest obtained from reference TRBV28 and TRBJ1-5, is as follows: DVKVTQSSRYLVKRTGEKVFLECVQDMDHENMFWYRQDPGLGLRLIYFSYDVKMKEKGDIPEGYSVSREKKERFSLILESASTNQTSMYLCASSPGGGRSGPHQPQHFGDGTRLSIL.

The genes are TRBV18 and TRBJ2-7; D gene unclear. V was trimmed by 2 bases and J by 6 bases, leaving 11 bases between them. Germline V lookup: CDR1 KGHSH, CDR2 LQKENI. The CDR3 length is 13 residues. The CDR3 here is CASSPTEVPEQYF. The CDR3 nucleotides are TGTGCCAGCTCACCAACAGAAGTACCCGAGCAGTACTTC.

V gene TRBV5-3 combines with J gene TRBJ2-3, with D maybe TRBD1 (5 bases). TRBV5-3 is an ORF; its function is uncertain. The CDR3 covers 16 residues. Trimming took off 0 bases at V and 2 bases at J, with 13 bases between the two ends. The CDR3 DNA reads as TGTGCCAGAAGCTTGGACAGGACACAGCCCACAGATACGCAGTATTTT. Residues: CARSLDRTQPTDTQYF.

The J gene is TRBJ2-7, the V gene TRBV5-1; maybe TRBD2 (6 bases). CDR1 and CDR2 (germline): SGHRS, YFSETQ. The CDR3 is 14 residues long. Trimming took off 2 bases at V and 3 bases at J, with 12 bases between the two ends. For the CDR3, the DNA is TGCGCCAGCAGCTTTGGGGGGACTGACTACGAGCAGTACTTC. It codes for CASSFGGTDYEQYF.

The genes are TRBV6-6 and TRBJ1-1; D not certain. Germline values: CDR1 MNHNY, CDR2 SVGAGI (reference sequence). The CDR3 contains 13 residues. Trimming stripped 7 bases from V and 5 bases from J, with 14 bases between. For the CDR3, the DNA is TGTGCCAGCACCCCCTTCTCCCCGACTGAAGCTTTCTTT. Protein product: CASTPFSPTEAFF.

V and J are TRBV3-1 (or the pseudogene TRBV3-2) and TRBJ2-7; 11 bases agree with TRBD2. Germline CDR1 reads LGHDT; CDR2 reads YNNKEL (reference sequence). The V segment lost 4 bases and the J segment 4 bases; nucleotides outside the gene matches: 15. This CDR3 comprises 18 residues. The CDR3: CASSPTPFTSGSGYEQYF. The CDR3 nucleotides read TGTGCCAGCAGCCCAACTCCATTCACTAGCGGGAGTGGTTACGAGCAGTACTTC.

The CDR3 loop reads CAGSQGLETQYF. The CDR3 coding sequence is TGCGCCGGATCACAGGGTTTAGAGACCCAGTACTTC. This chain links TRBV10-1 with TRBJ2-5, with a weak D call TRBD1 (6 bases). V was trimmed by 11 bases and J by 4 bases, leaving 14 bases between them. Per germline, CDR1 WNHNN and CDR2 SYGVQD (reference sequence). There are 12 residues in the CDR3.

J is TRBJ1-4 and V is TRBV30; possible D gene TRBD1, 6 bases. The germline CDR1 and CDR2 sequences are GTSNPN and SVGIG (reference sequence). The V gene lost 0 bases and the J gene lost 8 bases, with 13 bases spanning the gap. The CDR3 is made up of 14 amino acids. CDR3 loop: CAWSVRARGEKLFF. For the CDR3, the DNA is TGTGCCTGGAGTGTACGCGCCAGGGGCGAAAAACTGTTTTTT.

This clone was picked up one time. The chain carries TRBV27 and TRBJ1-1; tentatively, D is TRBD1 (6 bases). V was shortened by 3 bases and J by 0 bases, with 11 bases between the two germline ends. CDR3 length: 15 residues. Germline V CDR1 and CDR2: MNHEY, SMNVEV (reference sequence). In DNA, the CDR3 is TGTGCCAGCAGTTTCTCAGGGGTGGTGAACACTGAAGCTTTCTTT. This gives the protein CASSFSGVVNTEAFF.

On this clone itself: The junction and the germline gene differ at one end; a read error may be behind it. The chain is built from TRBV7-7 and TRBJ2-1, with 11 bases aligning to TRBD2. The CDR3 loop spans 15 amino acids. Germline CDR1 SSHAT, CDR2 FNYEAQ (reference sequence). For the CDR3, the DNA is TGTGCTAGCAGCCCTACTAGCGGGAGTTTAAATGAGCAGTTCTTC. Protein: CASSPTSGSLNEQFF.

This chain connects TRBV6-6 to TRBJ1-1; 7 bases are a match to TRBD1. The CDR3 consists of 14 residues. The germline V gene has CDR1 MNHNY and CDR2 SVGAGI (reference sequence). V shed 4 bases and J 5 bases; nucleotides not matched to a gene: 7. The CDR3 region has the DNA TGTGCCAGCAGTTTGGGACAGTTGGGAACTGAAGCTTTCTTT. The encoded protein is CASSLGQLGTEAFF.

The J gene is TRBJ2-7, the V gene TRBV7-9; 8 nucleotides agree with TRBD1. V gave up 5 bases and J gave up 0 bases; unmatched junction bases: 9. The V gene's germline CDR1 is SEHNR and CDR2 FQNEAQ (reference sequence). This CDR3 spans 16 amino acids. The CDR3 is CASSARQGKSSYEQYF. The CDR3 nucleotides read TGTGCCAGCAGCGCCCGACAGGGGAAAAGCTCCTACGAGCAGTACTTC.

The V call is TRBV28, the J call TRBJ1-2; D is perhaps TRBD1 (5 bases). This CDR3 region has 16 residues. V was clipped by 10 bases and J by 0 bases, with 21 bases between them. Germline V gene data show CDR1 as MDHEN and CDR2 as SYDVKM. CDR3 region: CAIRGFRNTSNYGYTF. The CDR3 DNA sequence: TGTGCCATCCGGGGGTTCCGCAACACCTCTAACTATGGCTACACCTTC.

This clone was recorded once. This chain links TRBV27 with TRBJ2-2; 14 bases fit TRBD2. CDR3 length: 18 residues. Trimming cost V 1 base and J 4 bases; bases outside gene matches: 5. CDR1 and CDR2 from the germline V gene are MNHEY and SMNVEV (reference sequence). Here the CDR3 DNA reads TGTGCCAGCAGTTTATTCGGACTAGCGGGAGGCGGCACCGGGGAGCTGTTTTTT. It is translated as CASSLFGLAGGGTGELFF.

This chain uses TRBV7-8 with TRBJ2-1, with 14 bases identical to TRBD2. With 5 bases clipped from V and 8 bases from J, the junction kept 11 bases outside the gene matches. Germline lookup yields CDR1 SGHVS and CDR2 FQNEAQ. The CDR3 length is 17 residues. The CDR3, as DNA: TGTGCCAGCAGCGCCCGATATAGGACTAGCGGGAGGCATGAGCAGTTCTTC. It translates to CASSARYRTSGRHEQFF.

The chain joins TRBV5-4 to TRBJ2-1; 11 bases align to TRBD2. Trimming cost V 4 bases and J 9 bases; bases outside gene matches: 9. Germline V gene lookup returns CDR1 SGHNT and CDR2 YYREEE (reference sequence). The CDR3 runs 15 residues. CDR3: CASSLLAGAIPEQFF. The CDR3 coding sequence is TGTGCCAGCAGCCTACTAGCGGGAGCTATTCCTGAGCAGTTCTTC.

The chain recombines TRBV9 with TRBJ2-1; 11 nucleotides align to TRBD2. The CDR3 extends over 15 amino acids. Germline CDR1 is SGDLS and CDR2 is YYNGEE. The J segment lost 4 bases and the V segment lost 4 bases, leaving 4 bases of the junction unmatched. The CDR3 sequence: CASSPGTSGYNEQFF. CDR3 nucleotides: TGTGCCAGCAGCCCGGGGACTAGCGGTTACAATGAGCAGTTCTTC. The entire variable domain, with the rest obtained from reference TRBV9 and TRBJ2-1, is as follows: DSGVTQTPKHLITATGQRVTLRCSPRSGDLSVYWYQQSLDQGLQFLIQYYNGEERAKGNILERFSAQQFPDLHSELNLSSLELGDSALYFCASSPGTSGYNEQFFGPGTRLTVL.

V usage is TRBV11-3 and J usage is TRBJ2-7, with a possible D match to TRBD1 (5 bases). The CDR3 is made up of 14 amino acids. Germline V gene sequence: CDR1 SGHNT, CDR2 YENEEA. V was cut by 3 bases and J by 1 base, with 10 bases left in between. CDR3 sequence: CASSFGSGSYEQYF. The CDR3 nucleotides read TGTGCCAGCAGCTTTGGGTCAGGGTCCTACGAGCAGTACTTC.

The chain uses TRBV3-1 (or the pseudogene TRBV3-2) and TRBJ1-2; the match to TRBD1 covers 9 bases. Germline V gene sequence: CDR1 LGHDT, CDR2 YNNKEL (reference sequence). The CDR3 has 15 residues. Trimming removed 3 bases from V and 14 bases from J; junction bases left unmatched: 16. In DNA form, the CDR3 reads TGTGCCAGCAGCCAGTTAGCGGTTAAACAGGGGGCGAATACCTTC. This codes for CASSQLAVKQGANTF.

The V gene is TRBV16, the J gene TRBJ1-1, with 9 bases identical to TRBD1. The V gene's germline CDR1 is KGHSY and CDR2 FQNENV. The length of the CDR3 is 14 residues. The ends lost 4 bases at V and 6 bases at J; junction bases unmatched: 6. Here the CDR3 DNA reads TGTGCCAGCAGCCCCCGGGACAGGGTTTCTGAAGCTTTCTTT. Encoded protein: CASSPRDRVSEAFF.